This TCR beta chain was identified in a study of blood T cell repertoires in COVID-19. Some clones are missing from TCRdb's copy, which holds only in-frame ones; the method was immunoSEQ multiplex PCR. Among about 10,000 clones listed, about 81% were seen once. This TCR came from a man in his sixties with active COVID-19. Sequencing was done on a sample of peripheral blood.

Written as DNA, the CDR3 is TGCGCCAGCAGCCCGGGGACAGGGAGCAATCAGCCCCAGCATTTT. This sequence encodes CASSPGTGSNQPQHF. This rearrangement joins TRBV5-1 to TRBJ1-5, with 9 bases fitting TRBD1. This CDR3 region has 15 residues. CDR1 and CDR2 (germline): SGHRS, YFSETQ. V lost 4 bases to trimming and J lost 1 base; unmatched junction nucleotides: 3.